The 30 T cell receptor beta chains in this list originate from one sample, sequenced in a study of shared clonotypes between healthy human individuals. Data came from immunoSEQ multiplex PCR; TCRdb stores just in-frame clones and leaves some out. The sample holds hundreds of thousands of clones, approximately 79% seen once. Sequencing was done on a sample of memory CD4+ T cells sorted from blood. Subset described: CD45RA-negative fraction. Every receptor here comes from a woman aged 30 to 39 in good health.

The CDR3 loop reads CASSPWGLTEAFF. The CDR3 DNA follows: TGTGCCAGCAGCCCATGGGGCCTCACTGAAGCTTTCTTT. V is TRBV5-5 and J is TRBJ1-1; D is possibly TRBD1 (5 bases). The germline CDR1 and CDR2 sequences are SGHKS and YYEKEE (reference sequence). This CDR3 spans 13 amino acids. The germline V and J ends were trimmed by 4 bases and 4 bases, with 11 bases remaining between them.

The V gene is TRBV5-6, the J gene TRBJ2-5; D perhaps matches TRBD1 (5 bases). The CDR3 is made up of 15 amino acids. Germline values: CDR1 SGHDT, CDR2 YYEEEE. The ends were cut back, 2 bases at V and 5 bases at J, with 16 bases in the middle. The DNA for the CDR3 is TGTGCCAGCAGCTTTAACAGGCTCTCCTTCGAGACCCAGTACTTC. Translating it yields CASSFNRLSFETQYF. The whole variable domain, remainder taken from reference TRBV5-6 and TRBJ2-5, is DAGVTQSPTHLIKTRGQQVTLRCSPKSGHDTVSWYQQALGQGPQFIFQYYEEEERQRGNFPDRFSGHQFPNYSSELNVNALLLGDSALYLCASSFNRLSFETQYFGPGTRLLVL.

V gene TRBV14 combines with J gene TRBJ2-5, with 7 nucleotides matching TRBD1. The CDR3 consists of 14 residues. The germline gives CDR1 SGHDN, CDR2 FVKESK. V was clipped by 3 bases and J by 0 bases; unmatched bases: 1. In nucleotides, the CDR3 is TGTGCCAGCAGCCAGGACAGGTACCAAGAGACCCAGTACTTC. It translates to CASSQDRYQETQYF.

The V call is TRBV6-6, the J call TRBJ2-7; 11 nucleotides align to TRBD2. This CDR3 region has 14 residues. With V trimmed by 6 bases and J by 7 bases, 8 bases remained unmatched. The germline CDR1 and CDR2 sequences are MNHNY and SVGAGI (reference sequence). In nucleotides, the CDR3 is TGTGCCAGCAGGCCACTAGCGGGAGTTGGGGAGCAGTACTTC. Amino acid sequence: CASRPLAGVGEQYF.

The chain carries TRBV9 and TRBJ2-7; 9 bases fit TRBD2. The germline CDR1 and CDR2 sequences are SGDLS and YYNGEE. The V and J ends lost 4 bases and 0 bases, in that order; junction bases with no gene match: 17. The CDR3 consists of 19 residues. The CDR3 DNA is TGTGCCAGCAGCCCCTTACCGGGTAGCGGGGGAATAAGCTCCTACGAGCAGTACTTC. Translation gives CASSPLPGSGGISSYEQYF.

The chain carries TRBV18 and TRBJ2-2, with 10 bases matching TRBD1. This CDR3 has 17 amino acids. In germline, CDR1 is KGHSH, CDR2 LQKENI. V lost 3 bases to trimming and J lost 4 bases; unmatched junction nucleotides: 8. This CDR3 is CASSPQGQGFGTGELFF. The CDR3 coding sequence is TGTGCCAGCTCACCGCAGGGACAGGGGTTCGGCACCGGGGAGCTGTTTTTT.

This chain links TRBV29-1 with TRBJ2-5; 7 nucleotides agree with TRBD1. Gene TRBJ2-7 matches the end of the DNA better, so the J call may be wrong. The germline V gene encodes CDR1 SQVTM and CDR2 ANQGSEA. This CDR3 region has 13 residues. The CDR3 is CSVEGQGTYEQYF. For the CDR3, the DNA is TGCAGCGTTGAAGGACAGGGCACCTACGAGCAGTACTTC.

This chain connects TRBV25-1 to TRBJ1-4; D is possibly TRBD1 (6 bases). Germline V CDR1 and CDR2: MGHDK, SYGVNS. V was pared by 7 bases and J by 8 bases, with 14 bases between. This CDR3 comprises 13 residues. The CDR3 here is CASKGGQGEKLFF. The CDR3 bases are TGTGCCAGCAAGGGGGGCCAGGGGGAAAAACTGTTTTTT.

The chain has TRBV19 and TRBJ2-1, with D uncertain. This CDR3 has 14 amino acids. Trimming shortened V by 7 bases and J by 1 base, and 11 bases separated the two germline ends. The germline V gene encodes CDR1 LNHDA and CDR2 SQIVND (reference sequence). CDR3 DNA sequence: TGTGCCAGTAATTTGGGGATGTCCTACAATGAGCAGTTCTTC. As protein: CASNLGMSYNEQFF.

The chain links TRBV21-1 to TRBJ1-2. TRBV21-1 is a recognized pseudogene. This CDR3 spans 18 amino acids. The CDR3 DNA is TGTGCCAGCAGCAAAGCGAGGCCCTCCCCGCCGGCTAACTATGGCTACACCTTC. The encoded protein is CASSKARPSPPANYGYTF.

In this sample, this clone turned up once. The rearrangement links TRBV9 to TRBJ2-7; 9 bases fit TRBD1. The germline gives CDR1 SGDLS, CDR2 YYNGEE. The CDR3 loop spans 17 amino acids. Losses at the gene ends were 0 bases for V and 5 bases for J; bases not matched to a gene: 12. The CDR3: CASSVEPAGTGSHEQYF. The CDR3 DNA sequence: TGTGCCAGCAGCGTAGAGCCAGCCGGGACAGGGAGCCACGAGCAGTACTTC. Variable domain in full (rest from reference TRBV9 and TRBJ2-7): DSGVTQTPKHLITATGQRVTLRCSPRSGDLSVYWYQQSLDQGLQFLIQYYNGEERAKGNILERFSAQQFPDLHSELNLSSLELGDSALYFCASSVEPAGTGSHEQYFGPGTRLTVT.

On this clone: The identical CDR3 is also encoded by other nucleotide sequences in the sample. The rearrangement uses TRBV5-1 and TRBJ2-1, with 11 bases that match TRBD2. CDR3 size: 15 residues. From germline, CDR1 is SGHRS and CDR2 YFSETQ. The junction had 4 bases not matched to a gene; V was cut back by 2 bases and J by 6 bases. CDR3 region: CASSLQTSGVNEQFF. The CDR3 DNA reads TGCGCCAGCAGCTTACAGACTAGCGGGGTCAATGAGCAGTTCTTC.

The gene calls are TRBV19 and TRBJ2-5; 14 nucleotides match TRBD2. The germline V gene has CDR1 LNHDA and CDR2 SQIVND (reference sequence). The CDR3 is 17 amino acids. Trimming took 5 bases from V and 6 from J; bases not matched to a gene: 11. CDR3 region: CASSDRGLAGGRKTQYF. CDR3 nucleotides: TGTGCCAGTAGTGACCGAGGACTAGCGGGAGGAAGAAAGACCCAGTACTTC.

This clone was observed once. The gene calls are TRBV2 and TRBJ2-7, with 11 bases lining up with TRBD2. Trimming cost V 4 bases and J 7 bases; bases outside gene matches: 9. There are 15 residues in the CDR3. Germline CDR1 and CDR2: SNHLY and FYNNEI. The CDR3 DNA reads TGTGCCAGCAGTGGGGAAGGGCTAGCGGGAGGTGAGCAGTACTTC. Translating gives CASSGEGLAGGEQYF.

The V and J genes are TRBV9 and TRBJ2-3; D uncertain. The CDR3 is 14 amino acids. Deletions cut 4 bases from V and 2 bases from J, with 11 bases between. Germline V CDR1 and CDR2: SGDLS, YYNGEE. DNA for the CDR3: TGTGCCAGCAGCCCTCAGATGGACACAGATACGCAGTATTTT. This translates into CASSPQMDTDTQYF.

The chain joins TRBV2 to TRBJ1-4; TRBD1 might be the D (6 bases). The CDR3 is made up of 14 amino acids. Trimming cost V 5 bases and J 5 bases, with 12 bases left between them. Germline CDR1 reads SNHLY; CDR2 reads FYNNEI. The CDR3 sequence: CASSKQGRNEKLFF. The CDR3 region has the DNA TGTGCCAGCAGTAAACAGGGAAGGAATGAAAAACTGTTTTTT.

The chain carries TRBV10-3 and TRBJ2-3, with TRBD2 matching over 11 bases. The CDR3 extends over 19 amino acids. Looked up from germline, CDR1 is ENHRY and CDR2 is SYGVKD. V was pared by 6 bases and J by 2 bases, with 16 bases of the junction left unmatched. The CDR3 region has the DNA TGTGCCATCAGCCCCGAGGCGGGACTAGCGGATGCGAACACAGATACGCAGTATTTT. Its translation is CAISPEAGLADANTDTQYF.

The CDR3, as DNA: TGCAGCGTAGGGACAGCCGGGCTCACTGAAGCTTTCTTT. It translates to CSVGTAGLTEAFF. The genes are TRBV29-1 and TRBJ1-1, with 7 bases matching TRBD1. The ends lost 6 bases at V and 4 bases at J; junction bases unmatched: 8. The CDR3 runs 13 residues. Germline V gene data show CDR1 as SQVTM and CDR2 as ANQGSEA.

In nucleotides, the CDR3 is TGCGCCAGCAGCCAGGGTACAGGAGACGACTATGGCTACACCTTC. Translation gives CASSQGTGDDYGYTF. This chain links TRBV4-1 with TRBJ1-2; possible D gene TRBD1, 5 bases. Trimming took 3 bases from V and 3 from J, leaving 14 bases between them. Germline CDR1 reads MGHRA; CDR2 reads YSYEKL. This CDR3 contains 15 residues.

The chain combines TRBV28 with TRBJ2-3; D may be TRBD2 (6 bases). Germline values: CDR1 MDHEN, CDR2 SYDVKM. This CDR3 spans 12 amino acids. The CDR3 loop is CARGFSRDTQYF. DNA for the CDR3: TGTGCTCGGGGGTTTAGCCGGGATACGCAGTATTTT.

J is TRBJ2-1 and V is TRBV2; no definite D call. Germline values: CDR1 SNHLY, CDR2 FYNNEI. V was cut by 4 bases and J by 3 bases, with 16 bases left in between. The CDR3 has 16 amino acids. CDR3 DNA: TGTGCCAGCAGTGTCGTTGCGTCGCCTGTCTACAATGAGCAGTTCTTC. It is translated as CASSVVASPVYNEQFF.

The chain carries TRBV5-1 and TRBJ1-1; D unresolved. This CDR3 has 14 residues. V was clipped by 3 bases and J by 1 base, with 10 bases between them. CDR1 SGHRS and CDR2 YFSETQ come from the germline V gene. The CDR3 nucleotides are TGCGCCAGCAGCTCAAGGGCAGGGAACACTGAAGCTTTCTTT. Translation gives CASSSRAGNTEAFF.

This chain joins TRBV27 and TRBJ2-7, with D possibly being TRBD1 (5 bases). The CDR3 has 14 amino acids. V was clipped by 5 bases and J by 2 bases, with 13 bases between them. Per germline, CDR1 MNHEY and CDR2 SMNVEV (reference sequence). DNA of the CDR3: TGTGCCAGCAGTCCTCGGACACCACCCTACGAGCAGTACTTC. Protein product: CASSPRTPPYEQYF.

This rearrangement joins TRBV5-1 to TRBJ1-2; D unresolved. CDR3 length equals 15 residues. The germline V and J ends were trimmed by 5 bases and 1 base, with 15 bases remaining between them. Germline assignment: CDR1 SGHRS and CDR2 YFSETQ. The CDR3 loop reads CASRTGRGNNYGYTF. The CDR3 DNA sequence: TGCGCCAGCAGAACCGGTCGGGGAAATAACTATGGCTACACCTTC.

This clone came up once. The chain links TRBV2 to TRBJ2-2; TRBD1 matches 11 bases. The V gene end was trimmed by 6 bases and the J gene end by 5 bases; junction bases not matched to a gene: 8. The CDR3 covers 16 residues. Germline CDR1 SNHLY, CDR2 FYNNEI. The CDR3 DNA reads as TGTGCCAGCAGCGGGGGACAGGGGGTAAAAACCGGGGAGCTGTTTTTT. Its translation is CASSGGQGVKTGELFF. Based on the CDR3 plus reference TRBV2 and TRBJ2-2, the full variable domain is EPEVTQTPSHQVTQMGQEVILRCVPISNHLYFYWYRQILGQKVEFLVSFYNNEISEKSEIFDDQFSVERPDGSNFTLKIRSTKLEDSAMYFCASSGGQGVKTGELFFGEGSRLTVL.

The gene calls are TRBV21-1 and TRBJ2-3. TRBV21-1 is listed as a pseudogene. The CDR3 extends over 16 amino acids. CDR3 region: CASSKVGQPSTDTQYF. The DNA of the CDR3 is TGTGCCAGCAGCAAAGTCGGGCAGCCTAGCACAGATACGCAGTATTTT.

CDR3 DNA: TGCGCCAGTGAGGGGGTTAGCGGAGGCTCCTACGAGCAGTACTTC. It encodes CASEGVSGGSYEQYF. The chain couples TRBV5-1 to TRBJ2-7, with D possibly called TRBD1 or TRBD2 (6 bases each). This CDR3 is built from 15 residues. The V gene's germline CDR1 is SGHRS and CDR2 YFSETQ. The V end was cut by 8 bases, the J end by 0 bases, with 18 bases between.

This chain uses TRBV28 with TRBJ1-1; possibly TRBD1 for D (6 bases). Between the trimmed V and J ends, which lost 6 bases and 1 base, there was a span of 15 bases. CDR3 size: 15 residues. Germline loops: CDR1 MDHEN, CDR2 SYDVKM. The CDR3 loop is CASRTRRRGNTEAFF. DNA for the CDR3: TGTGCCAGCAGGACCCGACGCAGGGGGAACACTGAAGCTTTCTTT.

This clone was counted a single time. V gene TRBV9 combines with J gene TRBJ2-4; D might be TRBD1 or TRBD2, each matching 5 bases. Germline V gene sequence: CDR1 SGDLS, CDR2 YYNGEE. V was shortened by 0 bases and J by 7 bases, with 14 bases between the two germline ends. This CDR3 is built from 15 residues. The CDR3 region has the DNA TGTGCCAGCAGCGTAGGGGACCCTAGGCAGAACATTCAGTACTTC. This codes for CASSVGDPRQNIQYF.

V gene TRBV6-4 combines with J gene TRBJ2-7; D is undetermined. Germline V gene lookup returns CDR1 MRHNA and CDR2 SNTAGT. Trimming took 5 bases from V and 6 from J, leaving 23 bases between them. The CDR3 has 16 amino acids. The CDR3 reads CASSLTLLKKTGEQYF. Here the CDR3 DNA reads TGTGCCAGCAGTCTGACCTTGCTTAAAAAGACTGGCGAGCAGTACTTC.